This T cell receptor beta chain was found in a study of shared clonotypes between healthy human individuals. Only CD45RO-negative cells positively selected for CCR7 counted as naive CD8 cells, so terminally differentiated effector memory CD45RA+ cells were excluded. General study results and limits: Having only a few donors restricted how much genetic and exposure-history diversity was captured. Sampling used blood alone; tissue repertoires probably differ.

Germline CDR1 is MNHEY and CDR2 is SVGAGI. V dropped 0 bases and J dropped 0 bases, with 5 bases sitting between them. The CDR3 is 14 residues long. Remarks on this clone: The antigen is undetermined. The same CDR3 also results from other DNA sequences found in this sample.

This table comes from immunoSEQ multiplex PCR, and its TCRdb copy is limited to in-frame clones, with some not included. The sample lists roughly 2 million clones, about 95% occurring once. The sequenced material came from naive CD8+ T cells sorted from blood. The rearrangement joins TRBV6-5 to TRBJ1-2, with no clear D. The source is a man between 18 and 35 years old in good health. The CDR3 here is CASSYSPANYGYTF. As DNA, the CDR3 is TGTGCCAGCAGTTACTCGCCCGCTAACTATGGCTACACCTTC.